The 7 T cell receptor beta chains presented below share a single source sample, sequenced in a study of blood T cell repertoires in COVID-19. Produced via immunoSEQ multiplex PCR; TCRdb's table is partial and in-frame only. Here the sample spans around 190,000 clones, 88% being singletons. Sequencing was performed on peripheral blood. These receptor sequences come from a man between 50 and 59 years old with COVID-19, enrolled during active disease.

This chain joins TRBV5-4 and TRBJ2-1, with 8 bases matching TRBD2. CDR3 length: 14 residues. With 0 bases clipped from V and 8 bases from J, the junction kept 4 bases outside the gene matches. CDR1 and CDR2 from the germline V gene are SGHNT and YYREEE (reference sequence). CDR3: CASSLVGTSDEQFF. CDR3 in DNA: TGTGCCAGCAGCTTGGTTGGGACTAGTGATGAGCAGTTCTTC.

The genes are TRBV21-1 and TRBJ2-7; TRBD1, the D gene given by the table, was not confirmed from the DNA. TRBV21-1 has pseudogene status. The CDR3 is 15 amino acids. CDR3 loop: CASSKEGQDSYEQYF. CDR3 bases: TGTGCCAGCAGCAAAGAAGGACAGGATTCCTACGAGCAGTACTTC.

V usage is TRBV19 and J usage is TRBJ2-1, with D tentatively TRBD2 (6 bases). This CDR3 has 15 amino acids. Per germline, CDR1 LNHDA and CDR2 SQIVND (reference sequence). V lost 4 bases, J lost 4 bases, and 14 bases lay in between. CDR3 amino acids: CASSNLVGGYNEQFF. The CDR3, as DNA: TGTGCCAGTAGTAACTTAGTGGGGGGTTACAATGAGCAGTTCTTC.

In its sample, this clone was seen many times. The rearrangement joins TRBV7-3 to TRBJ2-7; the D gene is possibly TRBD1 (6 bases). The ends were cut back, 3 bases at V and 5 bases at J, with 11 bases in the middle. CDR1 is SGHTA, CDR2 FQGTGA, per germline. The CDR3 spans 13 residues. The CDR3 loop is CASSFSRQDEQYF. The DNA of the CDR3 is TGTGCCAGCAGCTTTAGTCGACAGGACGAGCAGTACTTC.

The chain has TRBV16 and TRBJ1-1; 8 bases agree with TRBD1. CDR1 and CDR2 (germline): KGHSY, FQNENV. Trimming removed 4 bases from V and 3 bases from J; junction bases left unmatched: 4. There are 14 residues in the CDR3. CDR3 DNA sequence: TGTGCCAGCAGCCCCCAGGGGGCGGACACTGAAGCTTTCTTT. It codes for CASSPQGADTEAFF.

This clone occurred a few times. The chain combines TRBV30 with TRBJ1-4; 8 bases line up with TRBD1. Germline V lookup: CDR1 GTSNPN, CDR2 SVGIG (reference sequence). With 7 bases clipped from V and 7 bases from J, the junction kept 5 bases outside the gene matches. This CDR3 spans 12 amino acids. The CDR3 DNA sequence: TGTGCCTTACAGGGGGGAGGTGAAAAACTGTTTTTT. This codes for CALQGGGEKLFF.

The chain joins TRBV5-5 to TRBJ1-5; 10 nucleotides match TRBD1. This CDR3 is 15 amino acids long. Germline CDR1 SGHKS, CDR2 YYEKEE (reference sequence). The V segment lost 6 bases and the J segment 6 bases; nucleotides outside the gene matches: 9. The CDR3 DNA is TGTGCCAGCACCTGGTCGACAGGGGGCGGTCAGCCCCAGCATTTT. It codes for CASTWSTGGGQPQHF.